Sequencing of this T cell receptor (beta chain) was carried out in a study of blood T cell repertoires in COVID-19. Cohort assignment relied on participant-reported clinical history. Sequencing was performed with immunoSEQ multiplex PCR; in TCRdb, only in-frame clones are kept and a portion is missing. The top ten hold roughly 1% of the sample, which has hundreds of thousands of clones, roughly nine tenths seen once. Germline CDR1 reads MNHEY; CDR2 reads SVGEGT. The CDR3 consists of 14 residues. J was trimmed by 0 bases and V by 5 bases; bases with no gene match: 4. V usage is TRBV6-2 or TRBV6-3 and J usage is TRBJ2-7; the match to TRBD1 covers 7 bases. The sequence was obtained from a man aged 18 to 29 who had recovered from COVID-19. The sample was PBMCs or T cells enriched from blood (not recorded which). CDR3 sequence: CASSPGQYSYEQYF. The DNA for the CDR3 is TGTGCCAGCAGTCCGGGACAGTACTCCTACGAGCAGTACTTC.